The 19 T cell receptor beta chains below come from one sample, sequenced in a study of glioma-infiltrating T cells. Using RNA template, CDR3s of TCR alpha and beta were amplified with iRepertoire arm-PCR. TCRdb independently ran MiXCR on the multiplex PCR reads; one entry per CDR3 protein. The sample has roughly 200,000 distinct CDR3 sequences, under 55% seen once. The specimen was glioma tissue, nonneoplastic brain tissue, or PBMCs (not recorded which). The source of these receptors is a human donor with low-grade glioma or glioblastoma, undergoing nonglioma brain surgery, or in good health (not recorded which).

The chain couples TRBV4-2 to TRBJ1-2, with TRBD1 as a possible D gene (6 bases). CDR1 is LGHNA and CDR2 is YNFKEQ in the germline V gene. CDR3 length equals 15 residues. V gave up 0 bases and J gave up 4 bases, with 12 bases separating them. CDR3 protein: CASSQDSSTGYGYTF. CDR3 in DNA: TGTGCCAGCAGCCAAGATTCCTCGACAGGCTATGGCTACACCTTC.

As concerns this clonotype: A much larger clone is a single base away; this may be a read error. The chain recombines TRBV6-1 with TRBJ1-5; the D gene is possibly TRBD1 (6 bases). CDR3 size: 16 residues. The V end lost 5 bases, the J end lost 3 bases, and 17 bases lay between the germline ends. Germline V gene data show CDR1 as MNHNS and CDR2 as SASEGT. CDR3 residues: CASSHRWTAFNQPQHF. The DNA for the CDR3 is TGTGCCAGCAGTCATAGGTGGACAGCCTTCAATCAGCCCCAGCATTTT.

On this clonotype: It may be a read error: a sequence one base away is much more abundant. V gene TRBV28 combines with J gene TRBJ1-2; a weak D match, TRBD1 (5 bases). The CDR3 totals 14 residues. The V gene's germline CDR1 is MDHEN and CDR2 SYDVKM. CDR3 amino acids: CGVNGGEQNYGYTF. CDR3 DNA: TGTGGTGTCAACGGGGGGGAGCAAAACTATGGCTACACCTTC.

The rearrangement uses TRBV3-1 and TRBJ2-3; 7 nucleotides line up with TRBD2. The trim removed 11 bases at V and 0 bases at J, leaving 5 bases unmatched. Germline V gene sequence: CDR1 LGHDT, CDR2 YNNKEL (reference sequence). CDR3 length equals 13 residues. The CDR3 protein is CACKGGSTDTQYF. The CDR3 DNA follows: TGTGCCTGTAAGGGAGGGAGCACAGATACGCAGTATTTT.

This clonotype was seen ten or more times. The chain is built from TRBV28 and TRBJ1-2, with D possibly TRBD1 on 5 matching bases. The germline V gene encodes CDR1 MDHEN and CDR2 SYDVKM. CDR3 length: 13 residues. Trimming took off 10 bases at V and 6 bases at J, with 18 bases between the two ends. CDR3 DNA: TGTGCCACCTCGACAGAGTTAGTCAATGGCTACACCTTC. Protein: CATSTELVNGYTF.

The genes are TRBV10-3 and TRBJ1-1; the match to TRBD1 covers 7 bases. Trimming took 10 bases from V and 1 from J; bases not matched to a gene: 15. This CDR3 contains 16 residues. CDR1 ENHRY and CDR2 SYGVKD come from the germline V gene. This CDR3 reads CATLPRDRVGNTEAFF. In DNA form, the CDR3 reads TGTGCCACCCTTCCCCGGGACAGAGTGGGGAACACTGAAGCTTTCTTT.

This clonotype came up a few times. This chain links TRBV6-2 or TRBV6-3 with TRBJ2-7, with D perhaps being TRBD1 or TRBD2 (5 bases each). Per the germline V gene, CDR1 is MNHEY and CDR2 is SVGEGT. V shed 4 bases and J shed 2 bases, with 15 bases lying between them. The CDR3 totals 15 residues. In nucleotides, the CDR3 is TGTGCCAGCAGTTCCCGGGACCCAGGGACCTACGAGCAGTACTTC. It specifies CASSSRDPGTYEQYF.

The CDR3 DNA reads as TGCAGCGTCGCTACTAGCGGGAAGGCAGATACGCAGTATTTT. Amino acids: CSVATSGKADTQYF. The chain uses TRBV29-1 and TRBJ2-3, with TRBD2 matching 10 bases. The ends lost 6 bases at V and 4 bases at J; junction bases unmatched: 7. Germline CDR1 and CDR2: SQVTM and ANQGSEA. This CDR3 has 14 residues.

Note on this clonotype: The germline gene is not matched at one end of the junction; a read error may be the cause. The gene calls are TRBV4-2 and TRBJ2-5, with a tentative D call TRBD1 (6 bases). The CDR3 contains 13 residues. The germline V gene encodes CDR1 LGHNA and CDR2 YNFKEQ. Here the CDR3 DNA reads TGTGCCAGCAGCCAACCAGGGGAAGAGACCCAGCACTTC. It yields the protein CASSQPGEETQHF.

This clonotype has at least ten counts. The chain recombines TRBV7-2 with TRBJ2-7; 12 positions match TRBD2. The CDR3 spans 15 residues. In germline, CDR1 is SGHTA, CDR2 FQGNSA. The V segment lost 3 bases and the J segment 5 bases; nucleotides outside the gene matches: 5. DNA for the CDR3: TGTGCCAGCAGCTTCGCAGGACTAGCGGGACACGAGCAGTACTTC. Its translation: CASSFAGLAGHEQYF. The full variable domain, completed using reference TRBV7-2 and TRBJ2-7, is GAGVSQSPSNKVTEKGKDVELRCDPISGHTALYWYRQSLGQGLEFLIYFQGNSAPDKSGLPSDRFSAERTGGSVSTLTIQRTQQEDSAVYLCASSFAGLAGHEQYFGPGTRLTVT.

The DNA of the CDR3 is TGTGCCAGCAGTTGGCAGAACCCCGGATACGCCTACTCTGGGGCCAACGTCCTGACTTTC. This gives the protein CASSWQNPGYAYSGANVLTF. The chain joins TRBV27 to TRBJ2-6; D not certain. The CDR3 contains 20 residues. Per the germline V gene, CDR1 is MNHEY and CDR2 is SMNVEV (reference sequence). V was pared by 4 bases and J by 0 bases, with 22 bases between.

This clonotype has just a few counts. The chain couples TRBV29-1 to TRBJ2-1; 10 bases map to TRBD2. The trim removed 8 bases at V and 11 bases at J, leaving 12 bases unmatched. The CDR3 sequence is 13 residues long. The germline V gene has CDR1 SQVTM and CDR2 ANQGSEA. The CDR3 reads CSFAGTSVPKQFF. Written as DNA, the CDR3 is TGCAGCTTCGCCGGGACTAGCGTACCGAAGCAGTTCTTC.

About this clonotype: Likely a read error: the CDR3 ends without its conserved phenylalanine or tryptophan. This sequence joins TRBV24-1 and TRBJ2-6; D unresolved. Germline-derived CDR1 and CDR2 are KGHDR and SFDVKD. Trimming left V 4 bases short and J 2 bases short, with 8 bases between. The CDR3 runs to 15 residues. The CDR3 sequence: CATSDPGAGANVLTL. CDR3 sequence (DNA): TGTGCCACCAGTGACCCCGGAGCTGGGGCCAACGTCCTGACTTTA.

This clonotype qualifies as medium-sized (0.01 to 0.1%). This chain uses TRBV3-1 with TRBJ1-1; tentative D call: TRBD1 (5 bases). The CDR3 consists of 15 residues. The germline V and J ends were trimmed by 4 bases and 0 bases, with 12 bases remaining between them. Germline CDR1 LGHDT, CDR2 YNNKEL (reference sequence). CDR3 sequence: CASSPFTGLNTEAFF. The CDR3, as DNA: TGTGCCAGCAGCCCCTTTACAGGCTTGAACACTGAAGCTTTCTTT. The full variable domain, completed using reference TRBV3-1 and TRBJ1-1, is DTAVSQTPKYLVTQMGNDKSIKCEQNLGHDTMYWYKQDSKKFLKIMFSYNNKELIINETVPNRFSPKSPDKAHLNLHINSLELGDSAVYFCASSPFTGLNTEAFFGQGTRLTVV.

This clonotype was counted a single time. The rearrangement joins TRBV28 to TRBJ1-2; D is ambiguous. This CDR3 contains 12 residues. Between the trimmed V and J ends, which lost 11 bases and 5 bases, there was a span of 15 bases. The germline gives CDR1 MDHEN, CDR2 SYDVKM. For the CDR3, the DNA is TGTGCCGGCATTTTATTCAGATATGGCTACACCTTC. Translating it yields CAGILFRYGYTF.

Points on this clonotype: An end of the junction does not agree with germline; a read error may underlie this. The V gene is TRBV6-5, the J gene TRBJ2-5; no clear D. This CDR3 region has 14 residues. In germline, CDR1 is MNHEY, CDR2 SVGAGI. CDR3 region: CAISELWTQETQYF. CDR3 in DNA: TGTGCCATCAGTGAGCTATGGACCCAAGAGACCCAGTACTTC.

This clonotype was found once. Just one base apart from a much larger clone, this may be a read error. The rearrangement joins TRBV7-2 to TRBJ2-3; 10 bases match TRBD1. V was clipped by 5 bases and J by 3 bases; unmatched bases: 5. The germline gives CDR1 SGHTA, CDR2 FQGNSA. The CDR3 is made up of 15 amino acids. CDR3 in DNA: TGTGCCAGCAGCCCTTGGACAGGGGGGACAGATACGCAGTATTTT. This sequence encodes CASSPWTGGTDTQYF.

The chain recombines TRBV7-2 with TRBJ2-3, with a possible D match to TRBD2 (5 bases). This CDR3 region has 13 residues. With 5 bases removed from V and 8 bases from J, the gap between germline ends came to 14 bases. The germline V gene encodes CDR1 SGHTA and CDR2 FQGNSA. The CDR3 is CASSPEGVGTQYF. The CDR3 bases are TGTGCCAGCAGCCCCGAGGGTGTTGGTACGCAGTATTTT.

This clonotype occurred many times. This chain uses TRBV5-1 with TRBJ2-1; TRBD2 matches 10 bases. Trimming at V came to 6 bases and at J to 7 bases, leaving 10 bases not matched to a gene. The CDR3 runs 15 residues. Germline CDR1 SGHRS, CDR2 YFSETQ. DNA of the CDR3: TGCGCCAGCACCTCTCTAGCGGGAGTTTCGAATGAGCAGTTCTTC. This gives the protein CASTSLAGVSNEQFF.